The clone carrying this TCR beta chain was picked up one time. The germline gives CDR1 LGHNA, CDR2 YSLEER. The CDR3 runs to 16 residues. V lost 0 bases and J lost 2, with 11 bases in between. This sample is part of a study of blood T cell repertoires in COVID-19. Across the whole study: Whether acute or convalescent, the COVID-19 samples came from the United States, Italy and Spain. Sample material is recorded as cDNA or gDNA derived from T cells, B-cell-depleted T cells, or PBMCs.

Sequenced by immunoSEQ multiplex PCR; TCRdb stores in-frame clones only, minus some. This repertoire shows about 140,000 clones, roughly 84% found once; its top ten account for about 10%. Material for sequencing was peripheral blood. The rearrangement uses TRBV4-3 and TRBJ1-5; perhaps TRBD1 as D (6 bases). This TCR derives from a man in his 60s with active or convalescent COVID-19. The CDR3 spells CASSQDRGTGNQPQHF. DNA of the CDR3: TGCGCCAGCAGCCAAGACAGGGGAACAGGCAATCAGCCCCAGCATTTT.